The 18 T cell receptor beta chains presented below share a single source sample, sequenced in a study of T-cell memory formation after mild COVID-19. From the 5' RACE reads, TCRdb called clonotypes with MiXCR, one entry per CDR3 protein. Of 90,000 to 120,000 distinct CDR3 sequences in the sample, approximately 15% are singletons; the top ten hold about 39%. The material sequenced was PBMCs or a T cell subset sorted from them (not recorded which). These receptors were collected from a man aged 18-30 years who had mild COVID-19 (a few samples of this study predate the infection). Cell type and time point are not known.

The V and J genes are TRBV7-9 and TRBJ1-6; no clear D gene. Trimming removed 5 bases from V and 8 bases from J, with 13 bases in between. Per the germline V gene, CDR1 is SEHNR and CDR2 is FQNEAQ (reference sequence). The CDR3 is made up of 14 amino acids. The DNA for the CDR3 is TGTGCCAGCAGCCTTGGCGGTCTATATTCACCCCTCCACTTT. This gives the protein CASSLGGLYSPLHF. Using reference TRBV7-9 and TRBJ1-6 for the parts outside the CDR3, the full variable domain is DTGVSQNPRHKITKRGQNVTFRCDPISEHNRLYWYRQTLGQGPEFLTYFQNEAQLEKSRLLSDRFSAERPKGSFSTLEIQRTEQGDSAMYLCASSLGGLYSPLHFGNGTRLTVT.

V usage is TRBV10-3 and J usage is TRBJ1-1; D perhaps matches TRBD1 (5 bases). CDR3 length: 15 residues. V was pared by 3 bases and J by 1 base, with 12 bases between. CDR1 is ENHRY and CDR2 is SYGVKD in the germline V gene. This CDR3 is CAISDFGTKNTEAFF. CDR3 sequence (DNA): TGTGCCATCAGTGATTTTGGGACGAAGAACACTGAAGCTTTCTTT.

This clonotype was counted a few times. The chain carries TRBV7-9 and TRBJ1-1, with TRBD1 as a possible D gene (5 bases). This CDR3 region has 15 residues. In germline, CDR1 is SEHNR, CDR2 FQNEAQ (reference sequence). The ends were cut back, 5 bases at V and 5 bases at J, with 18 bases in the middle. The CDR3 loop is CASSPLGGGGTEAFF. The CDR3 coding sequence is TGTGCCAGCAGCCCGCTCGGGGGAGGAGGAACTGAAGCTTTCTTT.

Only a few counts were recorded for this clonotype. CDR3 nucleotide sequence: TGTGCCAGCAGCTTGTTAGTAGGGCAGGTAGAGCCCCAGCATTTT. This codes for CASSLLVGQVEPQHF. The chain is built from TRBV5-8 and TRBJ1-5; no clear D. Trimming stripped 1 base from V and 8 bases from J, with 16 bases between. The CDR3 has 15 residues. Germline CDR1 reads SGHTS; CDR2 reads YDEGEE.

This chain connects TRBV19 to TRBJ1-1, with 8 positions matching TRBD1. The CDR3 loop spans 13 amino acids. Germline CDR1 is LNHDA and CDR2 is SQIVND (reference sequence). With V trimmed by 10 bases and J by 5 bases, 9 bases remained unmatched. CDR3 amino acids: CATGPGGGTEAFF. The CDR3 nucleotides read TGTGCCACAGGTCCAGGGGGCGGTACTGAAGCTTTCTTT.

This chain connects TRBV7-2 to TRBJ1-5; D is unresolved. Trimming took off 0 bases at V and 4 bases at J, with 7 bases between the two ends. The CDR3 covers 14 residues. Per the germline V gene, CDR1 is SGHTA and CDR2 is FQGNSA. The CDR3 bases are TGTGCCAGCAGCTTAGCAGACTCAAATCAGCCCCAGCATTTT. This codes for CASSLADSNQPQHF.

This clonotype was observed a few times. This chain connects TRBV30 to TRBJ1-2; 7 positions agree with TRBD1. This CDR3 is 13 amino acids long. Germline V gene data show CDR1 as GTSNPN and CDR2 as SVGIG (reference sequence). The junction had 7 bases not matched to a gene; V was cut back by 4 bases and J by 5 bases. The CDR3 spells CAWTGDRVYGYTF. CDR3 in DNA: TGTGCCTGGACGGGGGACAGAGTTTATGGCTACACCTTC.

The chain is built from TRBV27 and TRBJ1-1, with D possibly TRBD1 on 5 matching bases. The CDR3 loop spans 13 amino acids. V lost 6 bases to trimming and J lost 2 bases, with 10 bases between them. The germline CDR1 and CDR2 sequences are MNHEY and SMNVEV (reference sequence). CDR3 loop: CASSCGGNTEAFF. CDR3 DNA: TGTGCCAGCAGCTGTGGGGGTAACACTGAAGCTTTCTTT.

The chain has TRBV4-1 and TRBJ2-3, with 8 positions matching TRBD2. The CDR3 is 16 amino acids. The germline V gene has CDR1 MGHRA and CDR2 YSYEKL. V shed 4 bases, J shed 1 base, and the junction held 7 bases outside the gene matches. In DNA form, the CDR3 reads TGCGCCAGCAGCCTGCGGGGGGCGGGGGGCACAGATACGCAGTATTTT. This sequence encodes CASSLRGAGGTDTQYF.

This clonotype was seen many times. This chain joins TRBV5-5 and TRBJ2-6; no definite D call. Per the germline V gene, CDR1 is SGHKS and CDR2 is YYEKEE (reference sequence). V was trimmed by 0 bases and J by 2 bases, leaving 9 bases between them. The CDR3 totals 16 residues. CDR3 sequence reads: CASSLVAAAGANVLTF. The CDR3 DNA is TGTGCCAGCAGCTTGGTGGCAGCTGCTGGGGCCAACGTCCTGACTTTC. The full variable domain, rest sourced from reference TRBV5-5 and TRBJ2-6, is DAGVTQSPTHLIKTRGQQVTLRCSPISGHKSVSWYQQVLGQGPQFIFQYYEKEERGRGNFPDRFSARQFPNYSSELNVNALLLGDSALYLCASSLVAAAGANVLTFGAGSRLTVL.

This clonotype turned up a few times. V gene TRBV7-9 combines with J gene TRBJ2-1, with 9 bases matching TRBD2. The ends lost 8 bases at V and 4 bases at J; junction bases unmatched: 9. This CDR3 is built from 15 residues. Germline V CDR1 and CDR2: SEHNR, FQNEAQ (reference sequence). CDR3 sequence reads: CASGPPLAGYNEQFF. CDR3 DNA sequence: TGTGCCAGCGGACCCCCCCTAGCGGGGTACAATGAGCAGTTCTTC.

This clonotype was recorded at least ten times. The chain has TRBV29-1 and TRBJ2-2, with D maybe TRBD2 (5 bases). Trimming took off 4 bases at V and 4 bases at J, with 7 bases between the two ends. This CDR3 has 12 amino acids. Germline assignment: CDR1 SQVTM and CDR2 ANQGSEA. The CDR3 DNA sequence: TGCAGCGTTGCTAGCTTCACCGGGGAGCTGTTTTTT. It codes for CSVASFTGELFF.

This clonotype came up a few times. V and J are TRBV7-8 and TRBJ1-1; weak D call: TRBD1 (5 bases). V was cut by 2 bases and J by 0 bases, with 13 bases left in between. CDR1 and CDR2 from the germline V gene are SGHVS and FQNEAQ. The CDR3 runs 16 residues. The CDR3 region is CASSLTQGGMNTEAFF. In DNA form, the CDR3 reads TGTGCCAGCAGCTTAACCCAGGGTGGGATGAACACTGAAGCTTTCTTT.

This clonotype was picked up a small number of times. The chain combines TRBV4-2 with TRBJ2-7, with D perhaps TRBD2 (6 bases). V shed 0 bases and J shed 2 bases, with 11 bases lying between them. Germline V gene sequence: CDR1 LGHNA, CDR2 YNFKEQ. The CDR3 has 15 amino acids. CDR3 sequence: CASSQDGGGTYEQYF. CDR3 nucleotides: TGTGCCAGCAGCCAAGATGGCGGAGGGACCTACGAGCAGTACTTC.

This rearrangement joins TRBV7-8 to TRBJ2-3, with D tentatively TRBD1 (6 bases). Between the trimmed V and J ends, which lost 7 bases and 0 bases, there was a span of 14 bases. Per the germline V gene, CDR1 is SGHVS and CDR2 is FQNEAQ. The CDR3 covers 15 residues. CDR3 in amino acids: CASTKGGASTDTQYF. In DNA, the CDR3 is TGTGCCAGCACCAAAGGGGGTGCTAGCACAGATACGCAGTATTTT.

V gene TRBV24-1 combines with J gene TRBJ2-1; weak D call: TRBD1 (5 bases). Germline V gene data show CDR1 as KGHDR and CDR2 as SFDVKD. V lost 9 bases, J lost 3 bases, and 11 bases lay in between. This CDR3 has 13 residues. The CDR3 spells CATWGRVYNEQFF. The CDR3 bases are TGTGCCACCTGGGGCAGGGTCTACAATGAGCAGTTCTTC.

This clonotype was seen ten or more times. The chain joins TRBV25-1 to TRBJ2-3; D unclear. The CDR3 extends over 10 amino acids. Trimming removed 0 bases from V and 10 bases from J, with 2 bases in between. CDR1 MGHDK and CDR2 SYGVNS come from the germline V gene. CDR3 residues: CASSEYPQYF. Written as DNA, the CDR3 is TGTGCCAGCAGTGAATATCCGCAGTATTTT.

This rearrangement joins TRBV4-1 to TRBJ2-1; 9 nucleotides agree with TRBD1. Looked up from germline, CDR1 is MGHRA and CDR2 is YSYEKL. The CDR3 consists of 15 residues. V trimming: 2 bases; J trimming: 8 bases; junction bases outside the gene matches: 7. The chain's CDR3 is CASSQKGQGRDEQFF. The CDR3 coding sequence is TGCGCCAGCAGCCAAAAGGGACAGGGAAGGGATGAGCAGTTCTTC.